The 32 T cell receptor beta chains in this list originate from one sample, sequenced in a study of blood T cell repertoires in COVID-19. Sequencing was performed with immunoSEQ multiplex PCR; in TCRdb, only in-frame clones are kept and a portion is missing. The sample has approximately 180,000 clones; approximately 90% are singletons. The source material was peripheral blood. The source of these receptors is a man in his 60s with active or convalescent COVID-19.

The genes are TRBV20-1 and TRBJ2-7, with 8 bases matching TRBD2. Germline V gives CDR1 DFQATT, CDR2 SNEGSKA (reference sequence). Trimming at V came to 3 bases and at J to 0 bases, leaving 4 bases not matched to a gene. The CDR3 runs 14 residues. The CDR3 sequence is CSASFLAGSYEQYF. The CDR3 DNA reads as TGCAGTGCTAGTTTCCTAGCGGGCTCCTACGAGCAGTACTTC.

This clone was detected once. This sequence joins TRBV6-6 and TRBJ2-7; tentatively, D is TRBD2 (5 bases). With 1 base removed from V and 5 bases from J, the gap between germline ends came to 6 bases. From germline, CDR1 is MNHNY and CDR2 SVGAGI (reference sequence). The CDR3 is 12 residues long. The CDR3 loop reads CASSYLRDEQYF. As DNA, the CDR3 is TGTGCCAGCAGTTACTTGCGGGACGAGCAGTACTTC.

A word on this clone: The germline gene is not matched at one end of the junction; a read error may be the cause. The rearrangement links TRBV18 to TRBJ2-3; 11 bases agree with TRBD2. The CDR3 extends over 16 amino acids. CDR1 and CDR2 (germline): KGHSH, LQKENI. The chain's CDR3 is CASSPPGTSGADTQYF. In nucleotides, the CDR3 is TGTGCCAGCTCTCCACCCGGGACTAGCGGTGCAGATACGCAGTATTTT.

This sequence joins TRBV7-9 and TRBJ1-1, with TRBD1 identical over 7 bases. Germline trimming cut 4 bases from V and 10 bases from J; bases unmatched to any gene: 9. The CDR3 spans 13 residues. CDR1 SEHNR and CDR2 FQNEAQ come from the germline V gene (reference sequence). The CDR3 DNA is TGTGCCAGCAGCTCTCGACAGGGTGGGGTAGCTTTCTTT. This sequence encodes CASSSRQGGVAFF.

This sequence joins TRBV7-2 and TRBJ2-1, with TRBD1 matching 11 bases. Losses at the gene ends were 5 bases for V and 7 bases for J; bases not matched to a gene: 7. Germline values: CDR1 SGHTA, CDR2 FQGNSA. The CDR3 runs to 15 residues. CDR3 sequence: CASSPGTGGWNEQFF. The CDR3 DNA sequence: TGTGCCAGCAGCCCTGGGACAGGGGGTTGGAATGAGCAGTTCTTC. The whole variable domain, remainder taken from reference TRBV7-2 and TRBJ2-1, is GAGVSQSPSNKVTEKGKDVELRCDPISGHTALYWYRQSLGQGLEFLIYFQGNSAPDKSGLPSDRFSAERTGGSVSTLTIQRTQQEDSAVYLCASSPGTGGWNEQFFGPGTRLTVL.

This clone was seen just once. The rearrangement uses TRBV19 and TRBJ1-4, with D maybe TRBD1 (5 bases). V was trimmed by 5 bases and J by 8 bases, leaving 15 bases between them. Germline V gene lookup returns CDR1 LNHDA and CDR2 SQIVND (reference sequence). This CDR3 is 14 amino acids long. CDR3: CASSSRRGTEKLFF. In DNA form, the CDR3 reads TGTGCCAGTAGTTCCCGGAGGGGTACAGAAAAACTGTTTTTT.

The chain is built from TRBV7-6 and TRBJ2-6; perhaps TRBD1 as D (5 bases). CDR1 and CDR2 (germline): SGHVS, FNYEAQ. With 1 base removed from V and 2 bases from J, the gap between germline ends came to 9 bases. This CDR3 is built from 16 residues. The CDR3 DNA sequence: TGTGCCAGCAGCTTAGTTTTCAGGGCTGGGGCCAACGTCCTGACTTTC. Its translation is CASSLVFRAGANVLTF.

CDR3 DNA sequence: TGTGCCAGCAGTGATGAGAGGACAGGGGAGCTGTTTTTT. It translates to CASSDERTGELFF. The chain employs TRBV2 and TRBJ2-2, with D possibly being TRBD1 (5 bases). Germline values: CDR1 SNHLY, CDR2 FYNNEI. Trimming cost V 3 bases and J 8 bases, with 10 bases left between them. CDR3 length: 13 residues.

Notes on this clone: The junction does not match germline at one end; this may be a read error. The chain links TRBV5-1 to TRBJ2-4, with 10 positions matching TRBD1. CDR3 length: 18 amino acids. Per the germline V gene, CDR1 is SGHRS and CDR2 is YFSETQ. DNA for the CDR3: TGCGCCAGCAGCTCCGGGACAGGGGCTTGGGGTTCCAAAGACATTCAGTACTTC. It yields the protein CASSSGTGAWGSKDIQYF. Based on the CDR3 plus reference TRBV5-1 and TRBJ2-4, the full variable domain is KAGVTQTPRYLIKTRGQQVTLSCSPISGHRSVSWYQQTPGQGLQFLFEYFSETQRNKGNFPGRFSGRQFSNSRSEMNVSTLELGDSALYLCASSSGTGAWGSKDIQYFGAGTRLSVL.

The CDR3 coding sequence is TGTGCCAGCAGGGGTCAGACAGGGCGCGACCTACACTCTGGAAACACCATATATTTT. It specifies CASRGQTGRDLHSGNTIYF. The chain combines TRBV28 with TRBJ1-3; the match to TRBD1 covers 7 bases. CDR1 and CDR2 (germline): MDHEN, SYDVKM. The J segment lost 0 bases and the V segment lost 6 bases, leaving 17 bases of the junction unmatched. The CDR3 totals 19 residues.

The V and J genes are TRBV11-1 and TRBJ1-2; D perhaps matches TRBD1 (5 bases). The CDR3 loop spans 15 amino acids. The germline gives CDR1 SGHAT, CDR2 FQDESV (reference sequence). V lost 5 bases, J lost 8 bases, and 21 bases lay in between. The CDR3 DNA is TGTGCCAGCAGCGCCCGGGCGGGGGATGCTCGGGGCTACACCTTC. Encoded protein: CASSARAGDARGYTF.

The CDR3: CASSIGQGQGSGELFF. The DNA of the CDR3 is TGTGCCAGTAGTATTGGTCAGGGACAGGGGTCCGGGGAGCTGTTTTTT. The V gene is TRBV19, the J gene TRBJ2-2; 10 bases line up with TRBD1. Germline CDR1 is LNHDA and CDR2 is SQIVND (reference sequence). This CDR3 has 16 amino acids. The V segment lost 3 bases and the J segment 6 bases; nucleotides outside the gene matches: 7.

Here the CDR3 reads CASRDPGTSGEYEQYF. CDR3 DNA: TGTGCCAGCAGAGATCCCGGGACTAGCGGGGAGTACGAGCAGTACTTC. The chain combines TRBV2 with TRBJ2-7; 13 bases are a match to TRBD2. The germline gives CDR1 SNHLY, CDR2 FYNNEI. This CDR3 region has 16 residues. Trimming removed 6 bases from V and 4 bases from J; junction bases left unmatched: 9.

This clone is a singleton in its sample. The genes are TRBV9 and TRBJ2-1; a weak D match, TRBD2 (7 bases). CDR1 and CDR2 from the germline V gene are SGDLS and YYNGEE. The CDR3 spans 18 residues. V lost 4 bases and J 2 bases, leaving 22 bases between the germline ends. The CDR3: CASSRHGSGGAPYNEQFF. The CDR3 coding sequence is TGTGCCAGCAGCAGGCACGGGAGTGGGGGGGCCCCCTACAATGAGCAGTTCTTC.

The V and J genes are TRBV11-2 and TRBJ1-2, with 7 positions matching TRBD1. CDR1 and CDR2 from the germline V gene are SGHAT and FQNNGV. The CDR3 runs to 14 residues. Unmatched junction bases numbered 11, after V lost 5 bases and J lost 8 bases. The CDR3 region is CASSPLTGNSGYTF. CDR3 DNA: TGTGCCAGCAGCCCCTTGACAGGGAACTCGGGCTACACCTTC.

In nucleotides, the CDR3 is TGTGCCAGCAATAGACTAGCGGGGACCCAAGAGACCCAGTACTTC. It translates to CASNRLAGTQETQYF. The chain couples TRBV2 to TRBJ2-5; TRBD2 aligns across 11 bases. In germline, CDR1 is SNHLY, CDR2 FYNNEI. The CDR3 is 15 residues long. V was pared by 7 bases and J by 1 base, with 5 bases of the junction left unmatched.

The genes are TRBV6-6 and TRBJ1-4; D is unresolved. This CDR3 has 14 residues. Germline CDR1 is MNHNY and CDR2 is SVGAGI (reference sequence). The ends were cut back, 6 bases at V and 0 bases at J, with 8 bases in the middle. In nucleotides, the CDR3 is TGTGCCAGCAGCGACACAGCAACTAATGAAAAACTGTTTTTT. Translated, it gives CASSDTATNEKLFF.

The V and J genes are TRBV2 and TRBJ2-7; 11 nucleotides line up with TRBD2. Germline CDR1 is SNHLY and CDR2 is FYNNEI. CDR3 length: 15 amino acids. J was trimmed by 2 bases and V by 4 bases; bases with no gene match: 4. CDR3 protein: CASSASSGGTYEQYF. CDR3 nucleotides: TGTGCCAGCAGTGCTTCTAGCGGGGGGACCTACGAGCAGTACTTC.

The CDR3 bases are TGTGCCATCAGTGAGACACTGGGACAGGGAAGTTTTCAGCCCCAGCATTTT. Amino acid sequence: CAISETLGQGSFQPQHF. The V and J genes are TRBV10-3 and TRBJ1-5, with 9 positions matching TRBD1. The CDR3 extends over 17 amino acids. V dropped 2 bases and J dropped 6; count of bases not matched to a gene: 11. The germline CDR1 and CDR2 sequences are ENHRY and SYGVKD.

The rearrangement uses TRBV5-1 and TRBJ1-1; 11 bases line up with TRBD1. The V and J ends lost 3 bases and 5 bases, in that order; junction bases with no gene match: 6. This CDR3 has 15 amino acids. Germline V gene data show CDR1 as SGHRS and CDR2 as YFSETQ. The CDR3 loop is CASSSGQGVGTEAFF. As DNA, the CDR3 is TGCGCCAGCAGCTCGGGACAGGGGGTTGGGACTGAAGCTTTCTTT.

This rearrangement joins TRBV18 to TRBJ2-3; D is unresolved. The germline V gene has CDR1 KGHSH and CDR2 LQKENI. Trimming cost V 1 base and J 1 base, with 6 bases left between them. This CDR3 has 14 residues. CDR3 loop: CASSPRPRTDTQYF. The CDR3 nucleotides are TGTGCCAGCTCACCACGGCCACGCACAGATACGCAGTATTTT.

The rearrangement uses TRBV29-1 and TRBJ1-5; 8 positions match TRBD1. J gave up 3 bases and V 6 bases, and 1 base lay outside the gene matches. The CDR3 is 12 residues long. CDR1 and CDR2 (germline): SQVTM, ANQGSEA. CDR3: CSVGQVNQPQHF. CDR3 DNA: TGCAGCGTGGGACAGGTCAATCAGCCCCAGCATTTT.

The gene calls are TRBV3-1 (or the pseudogene TRBV3-2) and TRBJ2-2; 8 positions match TRBD1. The CDR3 consists of 16 residues. V lost 0 bases and J lost 1; bases outside the gene matches: 1. Germline CDR1 reads LGHDT; CDR2 reads YNNKEL (reference sequence). As DNA, the CDR3 is TGTGCCAGCAGCCAAGAGGGGACAGGGAACACCGGGGAGCTGTTTTTT. It codes for CASSQEGTGNTGELFF.

This sequence joins TRBV27 and TRBJ2-1; 7 nucleotides agree with TRBD1. The CDR3 covers 11 residues. CDR1 is MNHEY and CDR2 is SMNVEV in the germline V gene (reference sequence). V shed 8 bases, J shed 12 bases, and the junction held 7 bases outside the gene matches. The CDR3 nucleotides read TGTGCCAGCGGACAGGTGTTTAGGCAGTTCTTC. The encoded protein is CASGQVFRQFF.

The DNA of the CDR3 is TGCGCCAGCAGCTCCGACCAGGGGGTCGAGCAGTTCTTC. It translates to CASSSDQGVEQFF. The rearrangement links TRBV5-1 to TRBJ2-1; TRBD1 matches at 7 bases. V was pared by 3 bases and J by 10 bases, with 7 bases of the junction left unmatched. CDR1 SGHRS and CDR2 YFSETQ come from the germline V gene. The CDR3 extends over 13 amino acids. The full variable domain, rest sourced from reference TRBV5-1 and TRBJ2-1, is KAGVTQTPRYLIKTRGQQVTLSCSPISGHRSVSWYQQTPGQGLQFLFEYFSETQRNKGNFPGRFSGRQFSNSRSEMNVSTLELGDSALYLCASSSDQGVEQFFGPGTRLTVL.

This chain connects TRBV5-6 to TRBJ1-2; 9 nucleotides agree with TRBD1. The germline CDR1 and CDR2 sequences are SGHDT and YYEEEE. This CDR3 has 15 amino acids. With V trimmed by 2 bases and J by 9 bases, 11 bases remained unmatched. CDR3 sequence (DNA): TGTGCCAGCAGCTTTAGGGACAGGGCCTTTCTGAGCTACACCTTC. It codes for CASSFRDRAFLSYTF.

This chain uses TRBV7-9 with TRBJ1-1; D possibly corresponds to TRBD1 (5 bases). The length of the CDR3 is 14 residues. V was shortened by 5 bases and J by 6 bases, with 16 bases between the two germline ends. The germline CDR1 and CDR2 sequences are SEHNR and FQNEAQ (reference sequence). The chain's CDR3 is CASSPRGGYPEAFF. DNA of the CDR3: TGTGCCAGCAGCCCTCGGGGGGGGTACCCTGAAGCTTTCTTT.

The J gene is TRBJ1-5, the V gene TRBV19; 7 bases agree with TRBD1. Germline V gene sequence: CDR1 LNHDA, CDR2 SQIVND (reference sequence). The CDR3 is made up of 20 amino acids. The trim removed 7 bases at V and 0 bases at J, leaving 21 bases unmatched. CDR3 residues: CASTPSPLTYRGFSNQPQHF. CDR3 sequence (DNA): TGTGCCAGTACTCCTAGTCCCCTGACCTACAGGGGATTTAGCAATCAGCCCCAGCATTTT.

The V gene is TRBV2, the J gene TRBJ2-1; 9 bases agree with TRBD2. Germline assignment: CDR1 SNHLY and CDR2 FYNNEI. This CDR3 region has 13 residues. J lost 7 bases, V lost 3 bases, and 1 base had no gene match. CDR3 loop: CASSDAGGNEQFF. The DNA for the CDR3 is TGTGCCAGCAGTGACGCGGGGGGGAATGAGCAGTTCTTC. The complete variable domain, with remaining parts taken from reference TRBV2 and TRBJ2-1, reads EPEVTQTPSHQVTQMGQEVILRCVPISNHLYFYWYRQILGQKVEFLVSFYNNEISEKSEIFDDQFSVERPDGSNFTLKIRSTKLEDSAMYFCASSDAGGNEQFFGPGTRLTVL.

The chain has TRBV10-2 and TRBJ2-3; TRBD2 matches 9 bases. The V and J ends lost 4 bases and 5 bases, in that order; junction bases with no gene match: 10. Per germline, CDR1 WSHSY and CDR2 SAAADI. CDR3 length: 16 residues. The CDR3 DNA is TGCGCCAGCAGTGGAACGCGGGGGGGCCGTGAAGATACGCAGTATTTT. It translates to CASSGTRGGREDTQYF.

V usage is TRBV27 and J usage is TRBJ2-3, with D possibly matching TRBD2 (5 bases). The CDR3 length is 17 residues. Between the trimmed V and J ends, which lost 2 bases and 0 bases, there was a span of 15 bases. The germline V gene has CDR1 MNHEY and CDR2 SMNVEV (reference sequence). CDR3 amino acids: CASSLEGMGSSTDTQYF. The CDR3 DNA sequence: TGTGCCAGCAGTTTAGAGGGTATGGGGTCTAGCACAGATACGCAGTATTTT.

The chain recombines TRBV7-2 with TRBJ2-1, with D possibly being TRBD1 (5 bases). Germline assignment: CDR1 SGHTA and CDR2 FQGNSA. Trimming left V 5 bases short and J 0 bases short, with 14 bases between. The CDR3 contains 16 residues. The chain's CDR3 is CASSHRTRSSYNEQFF. The CDR3 DNA is TGTGCCAGCAGCCATAGGACACGTAGCTCCTACAATGAGCAGTTCTTC.